This T cell receptor (beta chain) was sequenced for a study of blood T cell repertoires in COVID-19. TCRdb's copy holds only in-frame clones and misses some; the assay was immunoSEQ multiplex PCR. The repertoire holds some 400,000 clones, with roughly 92% as singletons. This CDR3 is 17 amino acids long. V shed 2 bases and J shed 9 bases, with 22 bases lying between them. Germline CDR1 reads KGHDR; CDR2 reads SFDVKD. Clinical history reported by participants formed the basis on which cohorts were assigned. The TCR sequence derives from a woman between 40 and 55 years old who had been exposed to COVID-19. Sequencing used PBMCs or T cells enriched from blood (not recorded which). The chain combines TRBV24-1 with TRBJ2-1; the D gene is possibly TRBD2 (7 bases). CDR3 DNA sequence: TGTGCCACCAGTGATTATGGGGGGGGCCCACAAGTGGGTGAGCAGTTCTTC. Its translation is CATSDYGGGPQVGEQFF.